This T cell receptor (beta chain) was sequenced for a study of cytomegalovirus exposure and HLA in healthy donors. In the PCR, 60 Vbeta and 13 Jbeta primers were used. TCRdb keeps only in-frame clones here, not all; method: immunoSEQ multiplex PCR. This repertoire shows roughly 140,000 clones, 60% to 80% found once; its top ten account for about 1.7%. V lost 0 bases and J lost 4, with 12 bases in between. Looked up from germline, CDR1 is LGHNA and CDR2 is YSLEER. The CDR3 is 15 residues long. The sequenced material came from PBMCs. This chain uses TRBV4-3 with TRBJ1-2; no reliable D call. This TCR came from a woman in her 30s in good health and CMV-seronegative. CDR3 amino acids: CASSQDASGFYGYTF. The CDR3 coding sequence is TGCGCCAGCAGCCAAGATGCATCGGGGTTCTATGGCTACACCTTC.